The rows below give T cell receptor beta chains drawn from one sample of a study of beta chain features in type 1 diabetes. The method was immunoSEQ multiplex PCR; TCRdb's version includes in-frame clones alone and lacks a portion of them. The sample includes around 50,000 clones, around 40% seen only once; the top ten take approximately 0.13%. Sequenced sample: stem cell memory CD4+ T cells from blood. The source is a man younger than 45 with type 1 diabetes. CDR3s include the opening cysteine and the closing phenylalanine or tryptophan. The order of the fields is D gene, J gene, clone size, V gene, CDR3 DNA, CDR3 protein. The D gene is left open where the match is weak. The listing skips clone size in some rows; elsewhere it reads once, few, many or a size class.

TRBD2	TRBJ2-1	.	TRBV5-1	TGCGCCAGCAGCTTACCCACAAGCGGGAGGTTCGTATCCGAGCAGTTCTTC	CASSLPTSGRFVSEQFF
.	TRBJ2-1	.	TRBV28	TGTGCCAGCAGTTTATGGAGGGGGTCCTACAATGAGCAGTTCTTC	CASSLWRGSYNEQFF
TRBD1	TRBJ1-1	few	TRBV2	TGTGCCAGCAGTGTGACTCAGGGGGGCACTGAAGCTTTCTTT	CASSVTQGGTEAFF
.	TRBJ1-2	.	TRBV7-9	TGTGCCAGCAGCTCCGGGACAAGCCTTAACTATGGCTACACCTTC	CASSSGTSLNYGYTF
TRBD1	TRBJ2-5	.	TRBV5-4	TGTGCCAGCAGCTTAGGGGGACAGGGGGCCGAGACCCAGTACTTC	CASSLGGQGAETQYF
.	TRBJ2-7	once	TRBV11-1	TGTGCCAGCAGCTCCCACAGGGCCCTTCCCGAGCAGTACTTC	CASSSHRALPEQYF
.	TRBJ2-3	.	TRBV15	TGTGCCACCAGCAGAGATGCGCTCACAGATACGCAGTATTTT	CATSRDALTDTQYF
.	TRBJ1-2	few	TRBV5-6	TGTGCCAGCAGCTTGGGTACAGCTGGCTACACCTTC	CASSLGTAGYTF
.	TRBJ2-3	.	TRBV7-9	TGTGCCAGCAACTCACAGGGCACAGATACGCAGTATTTT	CASNSQGTDTQYF
TRBD2	TRBJ2-3	few	TRBV7-7	TGTGCTAGCAGTTCGGGACTAGCAGGTGCAGATACGCAGTATTTT	CASSSGLAGADTQYF
.	TRBJ2-3	few	TRBV7-9	TGTGCCAGCAGCCCCGATAGGGGAAGCACAGATACGCAGTATTTT	CASSPDRGSTDTQYF
TRBD2	TRBJ2-7	.	TRBV6-5	TGTGCCAGCAAAAGCGGGAGGGCCCCTAACGAGCAGTACTTC	CASKSGRAPNEQYF
TRBD2	TRBJ2-1	.	TRBV7-2	TGTGCCAGCAGCCTCTTTAGCGGGATAGGGAATGAGCAGTTCTTC	CASSLFSGIGNEQFF
.	TRBJ2-7	.	TRBV10-2	TGCGCCAGTAGACTAGGATACTACGAGCAGTACTTC	CASRLGYYEQYF
.	TRBJ2-1	.	TRBV7-2	TGTGCCAGCAGCCAGTTCGCGGGACGGGATGAGCAGTTCTTC	CASSQFAGRDEQFF
.	TRBJ1-1	.	TRBV6-5	TGTGCCAGCAGTTACGCTCAGGGCACTGAAGCTTTCTTT	CASSYAQGTEAFF
TRBD2	TRBJ2-1	once	TRBV9	TGTGCCAGCAGCGTAGAATTCGGGAGGGTCAATGAGCAGTTCTTC	CASSVEFGRVNEQFF
.	TRBJ2-7	few	TRBV27	TGTGCCAGCAGCCCCGGAGCTGCTCCCTACGAGCAGTACTTC	CASSPGAAPYEQYF
.	TRBJ1-2	.	TRBV18	TGTGCCAGCTCACTTTCCGGTCGGGGAAACTATGGCTACACCTTC	CASSLSGRGNYGYTF
.	TRBJ2-3	.	TRBV11-2	TGTGCCAGCAGCCACACAGATACGCAGTATTTT	CASSHTDTQYF
.	TRBJ2-3	few	TRBV7-8	TGTGCCAGCAGCTTGGTCCCGGGACTTCAGGCAGATACGCAGTATTTT	CASSLVPGLQADTQYF
.	TRBJ1-5	.	TRBV18	TGTGCCAGCTCACCGGATGGAGATCAGCCCCAGCATTTT	CASSPDGDQPQHF
TRBD2	TRBJ2-3	.	TRBV6-1	TGTGCCAGCAGTGGACCCTGGACTAGCGGAGGGGTAGATACGCAGTATTTT	CASSGPWTSGGVDTQYF
.	TRBJ1-2	.	TRBV28	TGTGCCACCAAACCGGGGAGGGGCTACACCTTC	CATKPGRGYTF
TRBD2	TRBJ2-2	.	TRBV4-3	TGCGCCAGCAGCCATCGGAGCGGGAGTAACACCGGGGAGCTGTTTTTT	CASSHRSGSNTGELFF